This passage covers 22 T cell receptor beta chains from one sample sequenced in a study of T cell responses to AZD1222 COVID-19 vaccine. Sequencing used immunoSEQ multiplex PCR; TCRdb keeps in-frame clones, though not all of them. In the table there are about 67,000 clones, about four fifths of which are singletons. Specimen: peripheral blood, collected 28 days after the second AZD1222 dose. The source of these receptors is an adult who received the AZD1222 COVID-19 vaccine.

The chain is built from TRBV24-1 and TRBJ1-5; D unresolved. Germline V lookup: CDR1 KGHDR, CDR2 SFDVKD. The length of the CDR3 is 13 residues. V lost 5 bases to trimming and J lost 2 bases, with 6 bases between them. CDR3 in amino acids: CATSGGGNQPQHF. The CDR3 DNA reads TGTGCCACCAGTGGAGGCGGCAATCAGCCCCAGCATTTT.

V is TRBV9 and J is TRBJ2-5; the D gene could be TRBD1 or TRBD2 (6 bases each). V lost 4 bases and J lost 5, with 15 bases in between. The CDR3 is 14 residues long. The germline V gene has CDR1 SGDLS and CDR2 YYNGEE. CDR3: CASSSRGLWETQYF. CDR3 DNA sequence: TGTGCCAGCAGCTCCCGGGGGCTTTGGGAGACCCAGTACTTC.

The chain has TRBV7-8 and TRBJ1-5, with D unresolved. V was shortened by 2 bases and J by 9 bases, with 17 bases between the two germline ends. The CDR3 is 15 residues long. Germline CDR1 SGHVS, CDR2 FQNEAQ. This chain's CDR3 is CASSLRSGPPLPQHF. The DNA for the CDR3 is TGTGCCAGCAGCTTACGGTCTGGGCCCCCCTTGCCCCAGCATTTT.

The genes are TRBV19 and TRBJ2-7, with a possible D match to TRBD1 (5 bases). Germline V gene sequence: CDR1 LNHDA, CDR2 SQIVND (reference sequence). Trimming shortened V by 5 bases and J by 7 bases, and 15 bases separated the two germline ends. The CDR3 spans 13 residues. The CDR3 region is CASSLGAPGEQYF. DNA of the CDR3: TGTGCCAGTAGTTTAGGGGCCCCTGGGGAGCAGTACTTC.

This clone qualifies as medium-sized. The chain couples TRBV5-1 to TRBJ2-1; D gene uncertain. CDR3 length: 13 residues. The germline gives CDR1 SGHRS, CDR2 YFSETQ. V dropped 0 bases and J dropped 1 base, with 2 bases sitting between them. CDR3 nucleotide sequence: TGCGCCAGCAGCTTGGTATCCTACAATGAGCAGTTCTTC. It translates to CASSLVSYNEQFF.

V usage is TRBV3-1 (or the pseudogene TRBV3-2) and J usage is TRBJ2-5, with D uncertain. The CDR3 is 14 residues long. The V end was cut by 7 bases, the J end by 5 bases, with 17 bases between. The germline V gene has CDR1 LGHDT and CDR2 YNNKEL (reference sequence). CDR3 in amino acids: CASTRLGFDETQYF. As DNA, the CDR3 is TGTGCCAGCACCCGGCTGGGTTTCGATGAGACCCAGTACTTC.

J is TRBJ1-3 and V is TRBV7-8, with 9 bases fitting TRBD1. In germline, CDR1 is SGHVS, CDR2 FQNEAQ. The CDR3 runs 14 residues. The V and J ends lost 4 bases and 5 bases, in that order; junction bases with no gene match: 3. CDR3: CASSSTGGRNTIYF. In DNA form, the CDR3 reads TGTGCCAGCAGCTCGACAGGGGGAAGAAACACCATATATTTT.

This CDR3 reads CASSLLVDTEAFF. CDR3 DNA sequence: TGTGCCAGCAGTTTACTTGTTGACACTGAAGCTTTCTTT. The V and J genes are TRBV12-3 or TRBV12-4 and TRBJ1-1; D unresolved. There are 13 residues in the CDR3. V gave up 2 bases and J gave up 3 bases, with 7 bases separating them.

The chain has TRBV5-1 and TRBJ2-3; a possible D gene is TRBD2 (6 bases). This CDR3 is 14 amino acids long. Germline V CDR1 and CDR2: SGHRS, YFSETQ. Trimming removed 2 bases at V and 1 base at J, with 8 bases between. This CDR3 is CASSFTGGTDTQYF. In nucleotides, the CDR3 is TGCGCCAGCAGCTTCACGGGGGGCACAGATACGCAGTATTTT.

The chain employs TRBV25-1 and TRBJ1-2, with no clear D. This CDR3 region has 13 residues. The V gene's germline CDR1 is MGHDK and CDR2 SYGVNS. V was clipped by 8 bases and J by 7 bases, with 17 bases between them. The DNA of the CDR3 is TGTGCCAGCTGTTCCTACCCCGAGTTTGGCTACACCTTC. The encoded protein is CASCSYPEFGYTF.

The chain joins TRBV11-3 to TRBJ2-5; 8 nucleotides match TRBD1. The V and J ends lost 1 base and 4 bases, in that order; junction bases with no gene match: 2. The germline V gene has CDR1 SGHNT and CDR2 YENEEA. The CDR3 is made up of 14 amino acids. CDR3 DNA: TGTGCCAGCAGCTTAGGACAGGGGCCAGAGACCCAGTACTTC. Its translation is CASSLGQGPETQYF.

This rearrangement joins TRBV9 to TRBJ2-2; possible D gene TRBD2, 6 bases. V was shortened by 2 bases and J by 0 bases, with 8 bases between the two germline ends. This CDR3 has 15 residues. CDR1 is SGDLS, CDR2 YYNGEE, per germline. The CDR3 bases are TGTGCCAGCAGCGTTAGCGGCGCGAACACCGGGGAGCTGTTTTTT. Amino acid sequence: CASSVSGANTGELFF.

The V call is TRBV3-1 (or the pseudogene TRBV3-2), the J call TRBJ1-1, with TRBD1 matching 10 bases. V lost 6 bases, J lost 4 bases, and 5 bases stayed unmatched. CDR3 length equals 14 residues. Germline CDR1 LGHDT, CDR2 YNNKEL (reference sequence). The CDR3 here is CASRRQGAVTEAFF. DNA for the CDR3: TGTGCCAGCAGAAGACAGGGGGCGGTCACTGAAGCTTTCTTT.

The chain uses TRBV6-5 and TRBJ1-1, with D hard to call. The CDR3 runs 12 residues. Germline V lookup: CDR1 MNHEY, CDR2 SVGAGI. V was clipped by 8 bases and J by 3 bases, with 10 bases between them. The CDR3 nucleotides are TGTGCCAGCCAGCCGGGCTACACTGAAGCTTTCTTT. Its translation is CASQPGYTEAFF.

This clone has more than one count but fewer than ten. The CDR3 sequence is CASSLSRGLGQYF. The CDR3 DNA follows: TGTGCCAGCAGCTTGTCGAGGGGCCTCGGGCAGTACTTC. This sequence joins TRBV7-8 and TRBJ2-7; D is tentatively TRBD1 or TRBD2 (5 bases each). The CDR3 is 13 residues long. V was cut by 3 bases and J by 9 bases, with 15 bases left in between. CDR1 SGHVS and CDR2 FQNEAQ come from the germline V gene.

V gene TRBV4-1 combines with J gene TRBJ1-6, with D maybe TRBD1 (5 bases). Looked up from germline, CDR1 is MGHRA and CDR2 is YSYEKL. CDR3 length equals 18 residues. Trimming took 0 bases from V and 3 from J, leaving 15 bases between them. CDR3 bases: TGCGCCAGCAGCCAAGAAGGTCGTCAAGACAGCTATAATTCACCCCTCCACTTT. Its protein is CASSQEGRQDSYNSPLHF.

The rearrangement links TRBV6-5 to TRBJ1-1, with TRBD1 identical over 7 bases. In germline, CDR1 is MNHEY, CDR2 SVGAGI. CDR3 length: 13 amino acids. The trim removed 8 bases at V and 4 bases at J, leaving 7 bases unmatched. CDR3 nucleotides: TGTGCCAGCTACAGGGGTCTCGGCACTGAAGCTTTCTTT. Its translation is CASYRGLGTEAFF.

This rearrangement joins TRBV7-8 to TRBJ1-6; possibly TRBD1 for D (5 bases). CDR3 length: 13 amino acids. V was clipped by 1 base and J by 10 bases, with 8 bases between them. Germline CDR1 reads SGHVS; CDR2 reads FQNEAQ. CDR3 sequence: CASSLVWGSPLHF. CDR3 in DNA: TGTGCCAGCAGCTTAGTGTGGGGGTCACCCCTCCACTTT.

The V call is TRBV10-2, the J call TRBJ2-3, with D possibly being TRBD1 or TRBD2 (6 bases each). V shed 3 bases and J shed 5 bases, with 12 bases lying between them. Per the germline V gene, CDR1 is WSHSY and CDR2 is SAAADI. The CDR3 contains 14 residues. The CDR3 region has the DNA TGCGCCAGCAGTGATGGGGGGCCGGTAGATACGCAGTATTTT. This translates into CASSDGGPVDTQYF.

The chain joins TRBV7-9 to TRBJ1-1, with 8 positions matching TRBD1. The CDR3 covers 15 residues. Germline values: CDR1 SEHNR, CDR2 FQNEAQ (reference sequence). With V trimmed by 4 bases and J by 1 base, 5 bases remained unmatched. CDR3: CASSSRTGRNTEAFF. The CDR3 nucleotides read TGTGCCAGCAGCTCCAGGACAGGGCGGAACACTGAAGCTTTCTTT.

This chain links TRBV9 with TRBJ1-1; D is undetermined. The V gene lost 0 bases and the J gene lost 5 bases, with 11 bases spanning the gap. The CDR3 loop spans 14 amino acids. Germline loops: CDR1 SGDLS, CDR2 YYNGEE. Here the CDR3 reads CASSVGTGRTEAFF. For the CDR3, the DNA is TGTGCCAGCAGCGTAGGGACGGGTCGGACTGAAGCTTTCTTT.

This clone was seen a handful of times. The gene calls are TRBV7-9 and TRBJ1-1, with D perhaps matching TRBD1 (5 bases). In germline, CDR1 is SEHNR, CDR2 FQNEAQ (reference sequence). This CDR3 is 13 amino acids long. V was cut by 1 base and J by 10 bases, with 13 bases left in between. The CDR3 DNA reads TGTGCCAGCAGCTTAGTGGGTTCCGGGGGAGCTTTCTTT. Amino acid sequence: CASSLVGSGGAFF.